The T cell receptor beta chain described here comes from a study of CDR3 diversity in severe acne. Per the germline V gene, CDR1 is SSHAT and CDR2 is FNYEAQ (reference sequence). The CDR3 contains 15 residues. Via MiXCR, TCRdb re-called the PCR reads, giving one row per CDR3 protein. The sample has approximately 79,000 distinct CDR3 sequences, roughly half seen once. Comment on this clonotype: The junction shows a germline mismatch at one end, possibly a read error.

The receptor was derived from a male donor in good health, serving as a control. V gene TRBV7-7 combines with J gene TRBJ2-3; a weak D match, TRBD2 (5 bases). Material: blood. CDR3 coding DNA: TGTGCTAGCAGCCCTGGGCAGGAGGGCACAGATACGCAGTATTTT. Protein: CASSPGQEGTDTQYF.